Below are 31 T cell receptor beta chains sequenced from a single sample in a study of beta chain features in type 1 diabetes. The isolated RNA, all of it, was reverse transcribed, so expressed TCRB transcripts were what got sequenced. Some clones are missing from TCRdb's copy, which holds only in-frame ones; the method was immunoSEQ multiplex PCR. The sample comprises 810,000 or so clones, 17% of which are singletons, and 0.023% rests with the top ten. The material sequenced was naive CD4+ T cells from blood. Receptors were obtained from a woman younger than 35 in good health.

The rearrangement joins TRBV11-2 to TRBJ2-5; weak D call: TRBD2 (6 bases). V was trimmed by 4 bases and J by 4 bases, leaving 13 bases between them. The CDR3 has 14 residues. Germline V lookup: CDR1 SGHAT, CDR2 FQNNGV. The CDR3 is CASSSRLGRETQYF. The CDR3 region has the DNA TGTGCCAGCAGCTCGAGACTAGGTAGAGAGACCCAGTACTTC.

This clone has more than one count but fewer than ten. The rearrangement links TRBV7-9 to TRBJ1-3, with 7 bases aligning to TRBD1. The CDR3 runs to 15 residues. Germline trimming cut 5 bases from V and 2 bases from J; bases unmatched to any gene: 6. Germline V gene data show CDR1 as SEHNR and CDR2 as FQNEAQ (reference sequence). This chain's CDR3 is CASSPPGQAGNTIYF. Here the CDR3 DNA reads TGTGCCAGCAGCCCACCCGGACAGGCTGGAAACACCATATATTTT.

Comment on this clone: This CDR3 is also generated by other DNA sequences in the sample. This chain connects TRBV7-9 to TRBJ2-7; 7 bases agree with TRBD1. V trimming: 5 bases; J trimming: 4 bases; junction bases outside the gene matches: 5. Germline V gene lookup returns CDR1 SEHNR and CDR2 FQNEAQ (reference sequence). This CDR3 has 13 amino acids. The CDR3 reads CASSPGQPYEQYF. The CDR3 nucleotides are TGTGCCAGCAGCCCGGGACAGCCGTACGAGCAGTACTTC.

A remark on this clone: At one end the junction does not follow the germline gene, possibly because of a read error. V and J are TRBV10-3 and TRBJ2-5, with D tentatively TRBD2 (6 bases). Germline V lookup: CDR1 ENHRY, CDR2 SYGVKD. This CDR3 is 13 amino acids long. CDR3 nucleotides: TGCGCCAGCAGTCGAGGAGCGGGTGAGACCCAGTACTTC. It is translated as CASSRGAGETQYF.

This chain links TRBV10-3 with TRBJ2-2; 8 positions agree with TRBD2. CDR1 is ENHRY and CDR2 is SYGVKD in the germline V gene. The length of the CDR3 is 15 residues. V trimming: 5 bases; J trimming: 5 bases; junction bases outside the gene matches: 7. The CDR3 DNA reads TGTGCCATCAGTCTAGGACTAGCTCGGACCGGGGAGCTGTTTTTT. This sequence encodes CAISLGLARTGELFF.

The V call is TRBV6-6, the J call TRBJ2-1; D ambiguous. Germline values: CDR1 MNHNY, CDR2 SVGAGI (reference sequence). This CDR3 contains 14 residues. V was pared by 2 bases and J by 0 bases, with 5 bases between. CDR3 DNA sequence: TGTGCCAGCAGTTACAAGAGCTCCTACAATGAGCAGTTCTTC. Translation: CASSYKSSYNEQFF.

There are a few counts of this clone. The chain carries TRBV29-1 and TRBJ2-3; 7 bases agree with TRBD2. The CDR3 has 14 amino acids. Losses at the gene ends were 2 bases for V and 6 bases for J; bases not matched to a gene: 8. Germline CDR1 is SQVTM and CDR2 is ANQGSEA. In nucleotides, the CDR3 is TGCAGCGTTGAACCAGGGAGGGCTAGGGATACGCAGTATTTT. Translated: CSVEPGRARDTQYF.

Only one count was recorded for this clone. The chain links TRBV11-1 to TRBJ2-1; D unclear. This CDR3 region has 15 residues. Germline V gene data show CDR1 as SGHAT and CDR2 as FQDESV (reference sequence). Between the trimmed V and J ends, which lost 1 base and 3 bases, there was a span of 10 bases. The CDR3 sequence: CASSLGLERYNEQFF. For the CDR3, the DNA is TGTGCCAGCAGCTTAGGTCTAGAGCGCTACAATGAGCAGTTCTTC. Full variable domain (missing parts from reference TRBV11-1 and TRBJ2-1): EAEVAQSPRYKITEKSQAVAFWCDPISGHATLYWYRQILGQGPELLVQFQDESVVDDSQLPKDRFSAERLKGVDSTLKIQPAELGDSAMYLCASSLGLERYNEQFFGPGTRLTVL.

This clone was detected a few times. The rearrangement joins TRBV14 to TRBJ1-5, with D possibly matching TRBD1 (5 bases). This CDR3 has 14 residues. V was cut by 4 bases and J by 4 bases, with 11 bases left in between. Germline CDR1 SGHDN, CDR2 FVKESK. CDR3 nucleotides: TGTGCCAGCAGCCCGGGACCGACAAATCAGCCCCAGCATTTT. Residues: CASSPGPTNQPQHF.

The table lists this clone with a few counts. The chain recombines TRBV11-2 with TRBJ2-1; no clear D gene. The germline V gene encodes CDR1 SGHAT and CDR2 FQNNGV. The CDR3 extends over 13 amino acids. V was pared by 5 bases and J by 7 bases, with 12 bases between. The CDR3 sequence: CASSLTLGNEQFF. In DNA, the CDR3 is TGTGCCAGCAGCCTGACATTAGGGAATGAGCAGTTCTTC.

The CDR3 loop is CSSQRGSPVNEQFF. The CDR3 DNA reads TGCAGCTCTCAACGGGGTTCACCGGTTAATGAGCAGTTCTTC. The rearrangement links TRBV29-1 to TRBJ2-1; possibly TRBD2 for D (5 bases). Per the germline V gene, CDR1 is SQVTM and CDR2 is ANQGSEA. V lost 8 bases, J lost 7 bases, and 21 bases lay in between. The CDR3 is made up of 14 amino acids.

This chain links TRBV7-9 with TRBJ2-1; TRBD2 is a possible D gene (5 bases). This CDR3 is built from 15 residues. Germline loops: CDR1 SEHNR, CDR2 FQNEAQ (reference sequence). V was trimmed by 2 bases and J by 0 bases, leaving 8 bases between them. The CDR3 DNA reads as TGTGCCAGCAGCTTAAGGGCGGGCTCCTACAATGAGCAGTTCTTC. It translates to CASSLRAGSYNEQFF.

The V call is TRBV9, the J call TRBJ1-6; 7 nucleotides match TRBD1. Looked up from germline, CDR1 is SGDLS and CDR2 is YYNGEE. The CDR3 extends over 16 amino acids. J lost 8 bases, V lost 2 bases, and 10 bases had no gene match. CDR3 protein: CASSVGTVQSDSPLHF. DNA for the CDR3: TGTGCCAGCAGCGTCGGGACAGTACAATCGGATTCACCCCTCCACTTT.

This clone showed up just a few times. In DNA form, the CDR3 reads TGTGCCAGCAGTTTATTGGCCGGGGGGGAGACCCAGTACTTC. It translates to CASSLLAGGETQYF. The chain couples TRBV28 to TRBJ2-5, with 7 bases that match TRBD2. Germline CDR1 reads MDHEN; CDR2 reads SYDVKM. V dropped 1 base and J dropped 5; count of bases not matched to a gene: 4. The CDR3 runs to 14 residues.

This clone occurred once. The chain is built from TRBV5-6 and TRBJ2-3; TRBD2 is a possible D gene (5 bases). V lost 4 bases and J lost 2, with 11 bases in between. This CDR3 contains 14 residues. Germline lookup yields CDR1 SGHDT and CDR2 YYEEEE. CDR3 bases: TGTGCCAGCAGCATAGCGAGCCCCACAGATACGCAGTATTTT. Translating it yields CASSIASPTDTQYF.

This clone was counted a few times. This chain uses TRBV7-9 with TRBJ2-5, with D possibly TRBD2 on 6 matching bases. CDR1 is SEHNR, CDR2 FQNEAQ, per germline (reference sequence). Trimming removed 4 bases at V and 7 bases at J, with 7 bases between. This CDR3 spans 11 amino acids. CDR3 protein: CASSSGVTQYF. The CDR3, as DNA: TGTGCCAGCAGCTCGGGGGTGACCCAGTACTTC.

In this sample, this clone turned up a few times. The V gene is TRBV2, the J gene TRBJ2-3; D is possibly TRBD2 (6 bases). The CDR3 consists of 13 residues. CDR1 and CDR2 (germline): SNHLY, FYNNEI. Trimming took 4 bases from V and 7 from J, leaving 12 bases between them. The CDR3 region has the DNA TGTGCCAGCAGTGCCGAACTAGCTCATACGCAGTATTTT. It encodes CASSAELAHTQYF.

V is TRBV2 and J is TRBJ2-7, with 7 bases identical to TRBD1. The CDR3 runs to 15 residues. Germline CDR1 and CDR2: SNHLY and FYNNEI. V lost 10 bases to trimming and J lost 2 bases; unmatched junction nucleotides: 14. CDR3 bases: TGTGCCACTATGAGACAGGGTCTGTGGGCCTACGAGCAGTACTTC. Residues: CATMRQGLWAYEQYF.

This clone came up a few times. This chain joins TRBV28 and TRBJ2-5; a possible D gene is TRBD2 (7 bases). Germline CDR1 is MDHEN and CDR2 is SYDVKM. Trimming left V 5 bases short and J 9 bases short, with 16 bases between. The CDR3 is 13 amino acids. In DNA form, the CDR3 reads TGTGCCAGCAGTACTCGGACTAGGGGGTCCCAGTACTTC. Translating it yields CASSTRTRGSQYF. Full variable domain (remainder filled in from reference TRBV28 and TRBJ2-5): DVKVTQSSRYLVKRTGEKVFLECVQDMDHENMFWYRQDPGLGLRLIYFSYDVKMKEKGDIPEGYSVSREKKERFSLILESASTNQTSMYLCASSTRTRGSQYFGPGTRLLVL.

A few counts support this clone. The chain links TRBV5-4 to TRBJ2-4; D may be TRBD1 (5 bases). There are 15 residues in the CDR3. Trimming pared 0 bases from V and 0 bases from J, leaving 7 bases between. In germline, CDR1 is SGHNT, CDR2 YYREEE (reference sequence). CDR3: CASSLVGEAKNIQYF. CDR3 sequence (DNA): TGTGCCAGCAGCTTGGTAGGGGAAGCCAAAAACATTCAGTACTTC.

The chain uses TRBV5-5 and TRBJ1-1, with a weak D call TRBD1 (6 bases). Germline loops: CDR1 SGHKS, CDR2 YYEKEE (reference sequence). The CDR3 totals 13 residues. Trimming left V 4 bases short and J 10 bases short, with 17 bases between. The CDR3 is CASSEWTARIAFF. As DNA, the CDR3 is TGTGCCAGCAGCGAGTGGACAGCGAGAATAGCTTTCTTT.

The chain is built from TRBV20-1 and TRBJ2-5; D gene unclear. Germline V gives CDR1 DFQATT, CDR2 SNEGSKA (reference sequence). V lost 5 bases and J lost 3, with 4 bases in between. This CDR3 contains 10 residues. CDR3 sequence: CSAEKETQYF. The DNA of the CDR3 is TGCAGTGCTGAGAAAGAGACCCAGTACTTC.

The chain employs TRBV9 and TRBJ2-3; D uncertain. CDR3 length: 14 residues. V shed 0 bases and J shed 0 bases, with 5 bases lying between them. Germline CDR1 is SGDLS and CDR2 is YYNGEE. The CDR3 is CASSVGYSTDTQYF. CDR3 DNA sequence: TGTGCCAGCAGCGTAGGCTATAGCACAGATACGCAGTATTTT.

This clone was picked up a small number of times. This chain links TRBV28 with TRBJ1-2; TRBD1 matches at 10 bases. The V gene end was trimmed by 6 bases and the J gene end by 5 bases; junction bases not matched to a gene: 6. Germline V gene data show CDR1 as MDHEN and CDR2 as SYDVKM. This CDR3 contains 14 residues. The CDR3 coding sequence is TGTGCCAGCAGCTCCGGGACAGGGGTTTATGGCTACACCTTC. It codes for CASSSGTGVYGYTF.

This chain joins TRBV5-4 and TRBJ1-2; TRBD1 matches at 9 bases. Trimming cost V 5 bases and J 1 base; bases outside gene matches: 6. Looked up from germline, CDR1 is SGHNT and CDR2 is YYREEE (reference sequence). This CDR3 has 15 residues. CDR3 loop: CASSFVDRGNYGYTF. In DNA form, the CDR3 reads TGTGCCAGCAGTTTCGTGGACAGGGGTAACTATGGCTACACCTTC.

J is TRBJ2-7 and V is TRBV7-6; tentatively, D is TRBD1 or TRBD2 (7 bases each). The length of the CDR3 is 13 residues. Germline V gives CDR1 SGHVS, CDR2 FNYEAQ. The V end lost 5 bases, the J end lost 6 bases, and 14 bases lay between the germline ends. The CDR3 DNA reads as TGTGCCAGCAGCAATAGGGAGGGGGCCGAGCAGTACTTC. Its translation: CASSNREGAEQYF.

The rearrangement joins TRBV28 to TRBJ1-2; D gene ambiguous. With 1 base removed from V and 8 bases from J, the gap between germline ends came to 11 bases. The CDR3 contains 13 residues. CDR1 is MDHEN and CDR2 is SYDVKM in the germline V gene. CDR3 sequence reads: CASSLSEAGGYTF. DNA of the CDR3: TGTGCCAGCAGTTTATCGGAAGCTGGGGGCTACACCTTC.

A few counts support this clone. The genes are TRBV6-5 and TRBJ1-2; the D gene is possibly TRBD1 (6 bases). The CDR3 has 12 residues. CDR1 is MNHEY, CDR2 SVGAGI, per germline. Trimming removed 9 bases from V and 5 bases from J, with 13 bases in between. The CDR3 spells CASHDRSYGYTF. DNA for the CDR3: TGTGCCAGTCATGACAGGTCGTATGGCTACACCTTC.

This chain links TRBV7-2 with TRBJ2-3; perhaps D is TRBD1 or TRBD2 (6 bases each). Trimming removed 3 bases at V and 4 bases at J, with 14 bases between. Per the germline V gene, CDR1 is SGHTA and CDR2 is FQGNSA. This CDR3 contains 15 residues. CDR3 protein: CASSLRGAAPDTQYF. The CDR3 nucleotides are TGTGCCAGCAGCTTGAGGGGGGCGGCCCCAGATACGCAGTATTTT.

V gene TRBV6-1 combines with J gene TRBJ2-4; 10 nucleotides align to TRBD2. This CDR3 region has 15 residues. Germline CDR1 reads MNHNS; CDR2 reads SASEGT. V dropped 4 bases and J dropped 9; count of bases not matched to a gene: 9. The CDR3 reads CASSALAGDVIIQYF. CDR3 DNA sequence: TGTGCCAGCAGTGCTCTAGCGGGGGACGTCATCATTCAGTACTTC.

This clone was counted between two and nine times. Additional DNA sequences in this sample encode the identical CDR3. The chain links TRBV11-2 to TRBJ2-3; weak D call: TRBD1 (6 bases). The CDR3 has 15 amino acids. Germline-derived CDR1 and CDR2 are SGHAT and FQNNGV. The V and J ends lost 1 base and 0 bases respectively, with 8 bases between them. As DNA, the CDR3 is TGTGCCAGCAGCTTAGTGGGGACAAGCACAGATACGCAGTATTTT. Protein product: CASSLVGTSTDTQYF.